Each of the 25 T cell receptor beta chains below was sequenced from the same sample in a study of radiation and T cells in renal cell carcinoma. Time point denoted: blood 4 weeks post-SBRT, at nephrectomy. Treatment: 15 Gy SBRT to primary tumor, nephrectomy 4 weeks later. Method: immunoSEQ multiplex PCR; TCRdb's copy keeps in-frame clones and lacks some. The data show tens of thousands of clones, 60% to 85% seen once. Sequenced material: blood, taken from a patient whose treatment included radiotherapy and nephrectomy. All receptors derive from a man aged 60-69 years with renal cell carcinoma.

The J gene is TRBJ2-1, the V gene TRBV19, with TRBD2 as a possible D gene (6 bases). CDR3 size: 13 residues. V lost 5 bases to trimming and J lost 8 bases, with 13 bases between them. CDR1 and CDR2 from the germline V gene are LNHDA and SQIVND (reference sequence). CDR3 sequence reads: CASSVTSYYEQFF. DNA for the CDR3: TGTGCCAGTAGTGTGACTAGTTACTATGAGCAGTTCTTC.

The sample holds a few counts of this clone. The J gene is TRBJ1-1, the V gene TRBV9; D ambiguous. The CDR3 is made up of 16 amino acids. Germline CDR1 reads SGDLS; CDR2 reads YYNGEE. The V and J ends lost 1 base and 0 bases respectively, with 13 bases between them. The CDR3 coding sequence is TGTGCCAGCAGCGTATCCGGGAGCAGTATGAACACTGAAGCTTTCTTT. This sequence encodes CASSVSGSSMNTEAFF.

The CDR3 spells CASSPQGTGGDGYTF. The CDR3 nucleotides read TGTGCCAGCTCACCCCAAGGGACAGGGGGCGACGGCTACACCTTC. The gene calls are TRBV18 and TRBJ1-2; 12 bases are shared with TRBD1. The ends lost 3 bases at V and 8 bases at J; junction bases unmatched: 7. The CDR3 totals 15 residues. Germline V lookup: CDR1 KGHSH, CDR2 LQKENI.

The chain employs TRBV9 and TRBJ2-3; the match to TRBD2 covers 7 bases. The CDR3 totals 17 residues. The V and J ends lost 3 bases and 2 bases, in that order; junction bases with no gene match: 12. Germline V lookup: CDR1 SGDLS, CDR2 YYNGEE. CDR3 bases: TGTGCCAGCAGCGCTCCGCGGGGAGGGGCGAACACAGATACGCAGTATTTT. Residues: CASSAPRGGANTDTQYF. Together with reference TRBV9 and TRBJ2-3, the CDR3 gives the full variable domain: DSGVTQTPKHLITATGQRVTLRCSPRSGDLSVYWYQQSLDQGLQFLIQYYNGEERAKGNILERFSAQQFPDLHSELNLSSLELGDSALYFCASSAPRGGANTDTQYFGPGTRLTVL.

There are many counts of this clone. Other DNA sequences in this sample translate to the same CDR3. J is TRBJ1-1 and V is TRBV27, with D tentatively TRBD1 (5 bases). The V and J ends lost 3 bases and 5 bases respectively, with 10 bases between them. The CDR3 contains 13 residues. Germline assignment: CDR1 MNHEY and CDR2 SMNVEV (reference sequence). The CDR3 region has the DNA TGTGCCAGCAGTTTTGGAGGGGATACTGAAGCTTTCTTT. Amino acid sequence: CASSFGGDTEAFF.

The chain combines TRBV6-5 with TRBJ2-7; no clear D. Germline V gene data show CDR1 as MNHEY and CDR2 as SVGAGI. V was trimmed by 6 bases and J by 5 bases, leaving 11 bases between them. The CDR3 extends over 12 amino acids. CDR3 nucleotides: TGTGCCAGCAGCCACCGGGTCGACGAGCAGTACGTC. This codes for CASSHRVDEQYV.

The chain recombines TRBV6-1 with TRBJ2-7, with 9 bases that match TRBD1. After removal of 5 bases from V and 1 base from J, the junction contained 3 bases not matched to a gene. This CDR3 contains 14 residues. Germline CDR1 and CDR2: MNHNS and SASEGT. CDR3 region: CASSLTGGSYEQYV. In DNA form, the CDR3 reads TGTGCCAGCAGTTTGACAGGGGGGTCCTACGAGCAGTACGTC.

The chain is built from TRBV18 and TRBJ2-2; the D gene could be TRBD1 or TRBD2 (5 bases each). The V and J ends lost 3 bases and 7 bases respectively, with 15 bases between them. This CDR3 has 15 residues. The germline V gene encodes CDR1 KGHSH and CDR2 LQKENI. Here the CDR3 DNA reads TGTGCCAGCTCACCCAGAACGGGGCGCGTCGGGGAGCTGTTTTTT. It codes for CASSPRTGRVGELFF. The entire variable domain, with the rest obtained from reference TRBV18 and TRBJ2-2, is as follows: NAGVMQNPRHLVRRRGQEARLRCSPMKGHSHVYWYRQLPEEGLKFMVYLQKENIIDESGMPKERFSAEFPKEGPSILRIQQVVRGDSAAYFCASSPRTGRVGELFFGEGSRLTVL.

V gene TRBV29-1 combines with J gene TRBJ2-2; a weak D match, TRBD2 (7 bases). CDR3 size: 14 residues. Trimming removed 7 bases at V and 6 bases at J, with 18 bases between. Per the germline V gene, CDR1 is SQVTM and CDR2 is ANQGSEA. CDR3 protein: CSASTGGLAGELFF. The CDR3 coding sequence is TGCAGCGCCTCAACCGGGGGGCTGGCCGGGGAGCTGTTTTTT.

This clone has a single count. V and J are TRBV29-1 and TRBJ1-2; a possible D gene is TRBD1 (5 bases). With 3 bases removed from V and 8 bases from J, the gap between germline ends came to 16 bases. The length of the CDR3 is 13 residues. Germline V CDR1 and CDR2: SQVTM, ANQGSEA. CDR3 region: CSVDVRQGQGYTF. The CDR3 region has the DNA TGCAGCGTTGATGTGCGGCAGGGCCAAGGCTACACCTTC.

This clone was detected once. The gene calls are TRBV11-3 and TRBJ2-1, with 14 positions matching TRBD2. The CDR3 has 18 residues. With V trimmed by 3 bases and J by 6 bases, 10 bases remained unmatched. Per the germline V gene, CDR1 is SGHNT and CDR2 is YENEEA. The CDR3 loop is CASSFWGLAGESGNEQFF. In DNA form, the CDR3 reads TGTGCCAGCAGCTTCTGGGGACTAGCGGGAGAATCGGGCAATGAGCAGTTCTTC.

CDR3 bases: TGTGCCAGCACTACGTATCTACAGGGAGAGTATGGCTACACCTTC. It codes for CASTTYLQGEYGYTF. The rearrangement links TRBV6-5 to TRBJ1-2; D possibly corresponds to TRBD1 (6 bases). Germline CDR1 and CDR2: MNHEY and SVGAGI. The V gene lost 7 bases and the J gene lost 5 bases, with 20 bases spanning the gap. The CDR3 has 15 residues.

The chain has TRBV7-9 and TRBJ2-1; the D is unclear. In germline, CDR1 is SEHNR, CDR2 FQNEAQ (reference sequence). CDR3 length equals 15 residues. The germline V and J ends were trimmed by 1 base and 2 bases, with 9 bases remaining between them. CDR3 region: CASSLGVGTYNEQFF. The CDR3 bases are TGTGCCAGCAGCTTAGGGGTGGGAACCTACAATGAGCAGTTCTTC.

The DNA for the CDR3 is TGTGCCAGCAGCTTGGGCCTAGCGGGGGCCTTAGCCAAAAACATTCAGTACTTC. It specifies CASSLGLAGALAKNIQYF. The V gene is TRBV11-2, the J gene TRBJ2-4; 10 bases match TRBD2. The germline CDR1 and CDR2 sequences are SGHAT and FQNNGV. The CDR3 consists of 18 residues. V lost 3 bases and J lost 0; bases outside the gene matches: 8.

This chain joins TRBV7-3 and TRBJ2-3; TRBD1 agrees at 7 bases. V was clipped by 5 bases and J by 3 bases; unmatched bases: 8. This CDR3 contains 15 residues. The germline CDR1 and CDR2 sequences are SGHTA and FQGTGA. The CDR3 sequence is CASSPQTGLTDTQYF. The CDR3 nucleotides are TGTGCCAGCAGCCCCCAGACAGGGCTAACAGATACGCAGTATTTT.

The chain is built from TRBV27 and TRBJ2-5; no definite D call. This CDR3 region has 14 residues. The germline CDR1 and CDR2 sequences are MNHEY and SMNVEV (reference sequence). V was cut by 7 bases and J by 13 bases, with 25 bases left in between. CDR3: CASTFRLEGYNWYF. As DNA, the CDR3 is TGTGCCAGCACCTTCAGGCTGGAAGGGTATAACTGGTACTTC.

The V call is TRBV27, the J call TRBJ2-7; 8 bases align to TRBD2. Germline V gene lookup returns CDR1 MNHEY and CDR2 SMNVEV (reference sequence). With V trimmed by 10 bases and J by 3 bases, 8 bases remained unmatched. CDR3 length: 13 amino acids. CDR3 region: CATGGGSVYEQYF. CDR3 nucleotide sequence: TGTGCCACCGGGGGGGGGTCTGTCTACGAGCAGTACTTC.

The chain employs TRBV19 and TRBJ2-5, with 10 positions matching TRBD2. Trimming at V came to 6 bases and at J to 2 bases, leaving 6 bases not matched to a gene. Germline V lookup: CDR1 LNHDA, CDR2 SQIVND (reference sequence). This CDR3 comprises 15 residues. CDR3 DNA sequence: TGTGCCAGTAGCACCTGGACTAGCGGACAAGAGACCCAGTACTTC. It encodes CASSTWTSGQETQYF.

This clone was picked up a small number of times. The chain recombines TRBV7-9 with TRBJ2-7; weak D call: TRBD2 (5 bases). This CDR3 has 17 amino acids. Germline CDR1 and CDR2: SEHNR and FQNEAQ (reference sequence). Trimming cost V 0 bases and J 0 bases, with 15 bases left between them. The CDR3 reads CASSLAIRRGNSYEQYF. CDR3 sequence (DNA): TGTGCCAGCAGCTTAGCTATTCGTCGAGGGAACTCCTACGAGCAGTACTTC.

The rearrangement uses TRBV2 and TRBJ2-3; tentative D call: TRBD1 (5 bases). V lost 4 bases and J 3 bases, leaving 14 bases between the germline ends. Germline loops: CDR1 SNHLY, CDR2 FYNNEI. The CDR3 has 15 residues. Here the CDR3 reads CASSVGTRGTDTQYF. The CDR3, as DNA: TGTGCCAGCAGTGTGGGAACAAGGGGAACAGATACGCAGTATTTT.

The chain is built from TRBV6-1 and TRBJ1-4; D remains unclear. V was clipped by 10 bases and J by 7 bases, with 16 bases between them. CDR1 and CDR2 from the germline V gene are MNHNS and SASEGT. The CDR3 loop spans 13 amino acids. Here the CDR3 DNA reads TGTGCCACCCACGGGATCAGCGGTGAAAAACTGTTTTTT. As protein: CATHGISGEKLFF.

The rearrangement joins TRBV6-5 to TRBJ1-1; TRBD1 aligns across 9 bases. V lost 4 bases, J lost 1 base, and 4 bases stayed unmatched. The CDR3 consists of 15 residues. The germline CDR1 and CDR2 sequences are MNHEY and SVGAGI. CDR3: CASSSGTGWNTEAFF. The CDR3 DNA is TGTGCCAGCAGTTCCGGGACAGGGTGGAACACTGAAGCTTTCTTT.

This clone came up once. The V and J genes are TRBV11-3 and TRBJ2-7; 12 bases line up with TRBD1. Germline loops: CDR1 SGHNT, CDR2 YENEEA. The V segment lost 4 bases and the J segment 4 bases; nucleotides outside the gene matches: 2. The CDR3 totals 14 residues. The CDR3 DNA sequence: TGTGCCAGCAGCTGGGGACAGGGGGCTTACGAGCAGTACTTC. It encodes CASSWGQGAYEQYF.

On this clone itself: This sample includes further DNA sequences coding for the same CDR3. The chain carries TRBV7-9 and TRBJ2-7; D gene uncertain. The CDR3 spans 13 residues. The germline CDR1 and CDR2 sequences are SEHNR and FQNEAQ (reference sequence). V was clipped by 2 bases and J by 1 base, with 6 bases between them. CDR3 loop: CASSLPGSYEQYF. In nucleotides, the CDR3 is TGTGCCAGCAGCTTACCCGGATCCTACGAGCAGTACTTC. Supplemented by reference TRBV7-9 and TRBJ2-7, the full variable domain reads DTGVSQNPRHKITKRGQNVTFRCDPISEHNRLYWYRQTLGQGPEFLTYFQNEAQLEKSRLLSDRFSAERPKGSFSTLEIQRTEQGDSAMYLCASSLPGSYEQYFGPGTRLTVT.

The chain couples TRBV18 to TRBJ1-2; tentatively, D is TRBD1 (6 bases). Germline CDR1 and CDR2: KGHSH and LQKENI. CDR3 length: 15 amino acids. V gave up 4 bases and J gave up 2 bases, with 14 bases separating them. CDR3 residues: CASSLAGQPNYGYTF. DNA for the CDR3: TGTGCCAGCTCACTCGCCGGACAGCCCAACTATGGCTACACCTTC. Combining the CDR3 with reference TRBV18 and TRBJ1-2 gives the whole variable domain NAGVMQNPRHLVRRRGQEARLRCSPMKGHSHVYWYRQLPEEGLKFMVYLQKENIIDESGMPKERFSAEFPKEGPSILRIQQVVRGDSAAYFCASSLAGQPNYGYTFGSGTRLTVV.